Following are 13 T cell receptor beta chains from one sample sequenced in a study of tumor T cells in aggressive B-cell lymphoma. TCRdb's table, derived via immunoSEQ multiplex PCR, lists solely in-frame clones and lacks some. The sample contains about 1,600 clones, less than 95% of which appear only once. Sequencing was carried out using tumor tissue. These receptor sequences come from an adult with diffuse large B cell lymphoma.

The genes are TRBV4-3 and TRBJ2-3; D is unresolved. The ends were cut back, 2 bases at V and 2 bases at J, with 8 bases in the middle. This CDR3 is 14 amino acids long. Germline V gives CDR1 LGHNA, CDR2 YSLEER. The CDR3 nucleotides are TGCGCCAGCAGCCAATCTGCCTACACAGATACGCAGTATTTT. Protein sequence: CASSQSAYTDTQYF.

CDR3 loop: CASSVDGRGYNEQFF. The CDR3 DNA reads as TGTGCCAGCAGCGTAGACGGGAGGGGGTACAATGAGCAGTTCTTC. This chain links TRBV9 with TRBJ2-1; 8 bases are a match to TRBD2. The CDR3 has 15 amino acids. V trimming: 0 bases; J trimming: 4 bases; junction bases outside the gene matches: 3. CDR1 SGDLS and CDR2 YYNGEE come from the germline V gene.

A word on this clone: The junction shows a germline mismatch at one end, possibly a read error. The chain uses TRBV19 and TRBJ1-5; tentatively, D is TRBD1 (6 bases). Germline V gives CDR1 LNHDA, CDR2 SQIVND (reference sequence). CDR3 length: 14 amino acids. Here the CDR3 DNA reads TGTGCTAGTAGTACCAACAGGGCACGGCAGCCCCAGCATTTT. Protein product: CASSTNRARQPQHF.

The V gene is TRBV9, the J gene TRBJ2-7; D perhaps matches TRBD1 (6 bases). CDR3 size: 12 residues. V shed 1 base and J shed 6 bases, with 8 bases lying between them. Germline V gene lookup returns CDR1 SGDLS and CDR2 YYNGEE. The CDR3 region is CASSVLGGEQYF. In DNA, the CDR3 is TGTGCCAGCAGCGTATTAGGGGGCGAGCAGTACTTC.

V and J are TRBV30 and TRBJ1-5; D unclear. The V gene lost 1 base and the J gene lost 6 bases, with 10 bases spanning the gap. The CDR3 is 13 amino acids. Germline-derived CDR1 and CDR2 are GTSNPN and SVGIG (reference sequence). CDR3 loop: CAWSEEVTQPQHF. Written as DNA, the CDR3 is TGTGCCTGGAGTGAAGAGGTGACTCAGCCCCAGCATTTT.

Comments on this clone: The junction does not match germline at one end; this may be a read error. This chain links TRBV5-4 with TRBJ1-1; 10 bases map to TRBD1. CDR3 length equals 16 residues. Per germline, CDR1 SGHNT and CDR2 YYREEE (reference sequence). CDR3 in amino acids: CVSTRDRGASDTEAFF. For the CDR3, the DNA is TGTGTCAGCACCCGGGACAGGGGAGCCTCCGACACTGAAGCTTTCTTT.

J is TRBJ1-1 and V is TRBV18; perhaps TRBD1 as D (6 bases). Germline CDR1 is KGHSH and CDR2 is LQKENI. CDR3 size: 15 residues. The V gene lost 2 bases and the J gene lost 0 bases, with 10 bases spanning the gap. In DNA, the CDR3 is TGTGCCAGCTCACCAGGGGGGGGCCTGAACACTGAAGCTTTCTTT. Translated: CASSPGGGLNTEAFF.

The chain couples TRBV18 to TRBJ1-2; the match to TRBD1 covers 11 bases. Germline assignment: CDR1 KGHSH and CDR2 LQKENI. The J segment lost 7 bases and the V segment lost 5 bases, leaving 12 bases of the junction unmatched. The CDR3 runs 16 residues. CDR3: CASSYLDRGLSFGYTF. The CDR3 coding sequence is TGTGCCAGCTCATACTTGGACAGGGGGCTTTCGTTTGGCTACACCTTC. The variable domain in full, completed from reference TRBV18 and TRBJ1-2, reads NAGVMQNPRHLVRRRGQEARLRCSPMKGHSHVYWYRQLPEEGLKFMVYLQKENIIDESGMPKERFSAEFPKEGPSILRIQQVVRGDSAAYFCASSYLDRGLSFGYTFGSGTRLTVV.

This chain connects TRBV7-6 to TRBJ2-5; D is ambiguous. The CDR3 is made up of 13 amino acids. Trimming shortened V by 0 bases and J by 4 bases, and 6 bases separated the two germline ends. Germline V CDR1 and CDR2: SGHVS, FNYEAQ. CDR3 sequence: CASSLALGETQYF. The CDR3 DNA is TGTGCCAGCAGCTTAGCGCTCGGAGAGACCCAGTACTTC.

This clone was seen once. The chain combines TRBV13 with TRBJ1-1, with unresolved D. The length of the CDR3 is 16 residues. The V and J ends lost 3 bases and 1 base respectively, with 15 bases between them. The germline V gene has CDR1 PRHDT and CDR2 FYEKMQ (reference sequence). The DNA for the CDR3 is TGTGCCAGCAGCTTCATGGCGGCGGCCGGGAACACTGAAGCTTTCTTT. This gives the protein CASSFMAAAGNTEAFF.

V gene TRBV5-1 combines with J gene TRBJ2-7; D perhaps matches TRBD1 (5 bases). Trimming removed 2 bases at V and 6 bases at J, with 15 bases between. Germline V gene sequence: CDR1 SGHRS, CDR2 YFSETQ. CDR3 length: 14 residues. For the CDR3, the DNA is TGCGCCAGCAGCTTCAAAGGGGCCCCTATCGAGCAGTACTTC. Amino acids: CASSFKGAPIEQYF. The full variable domain, completed using reference TRBV5-1 and TRBJ2-7, is KAGVTQTPRYLIKTRGQQVTLSCSPISGHRSVSWYQQTPGQGLQFLFEYFSETQRNKGNFPGRFSGRQFSNSRSEMNVSTLELGDSALYLCASSFKGAPIEQYFGPGTRLTVT.

The J gene is TRBJ2-1, the V gene TRBV5-1; 7 bases fit TRBD2. V lost 4 bases to trimming and J lost 3 bases; unmatched junction nucleotides: 7. Germline CDR1 SGHRS, CDR2 YFSETQ. The CDR3 has 15 amino acids. CDR3 sequence (DNA): TGCGCCAGCAGCCTAACTAGCGCCTACTACAATGAGCAGTTCTTC. It specifies CASSLTSAYYNEQFF.

This clone appeared once. The rearrangement joins TRBV10-3 to TRBJ1-2; D gene unclear. Germline V gene data show CDR1 as ENHRY and CDR2 as SYGVKD. The CDR3 is 14 amino acids. V lost 0 bases, J lost 4 bases, and 9 bases lay in between. The CDR3 reads CAISESTVVYGYTF. The CDR3 nucleotides read TGTGCCATCAGTGAGTCTACAGTCGTCTATGGCTACACCTTC.